Listed below are T cell receptor beta chains from one sample, sequenced in a study of cytomegalovirus exposure and HLA in healthy donors. TCRdb's copy holds only in-frame clones and misses some; the assay was immunoSEQ multiplex PCR. The sample shows approximately 180,000 clones, 10% to 15% of them seen only once. Sequencing used PBMCs. Receptor source: a man between 45 and 60 years old in good health and CMV-seropositive. Both conserved end residues are part of each CDR3. A D gene is named only where the DNA matches it firmly. For some rows the clone size is stated as once, few or many, or as a class when expanded; others skip it.

CDR3aa: CASSEFGQGTEAFF
CDR3nt: TGTGCCAGCAGTGAATTTGGACAGGGGACTGAAGCTTTCTTT
v_gene: TRBV6-1
len: 14
abundance: NA
j_gene: TRBJ1-1
d_gene: TRBD1

CDR3aa: CASSSRTGPTEQYF
CDR3nt: TGTGCCAGCAGTTCCCGGACAGGGCCGACTGAGCAGTACTTC
v_gene: TRBV6-5
len: 14
abundance: few
j_gene: TRBJ2-7
d_gene: TRBD1

CDR3aa: CASSDRQGMTEAFF
CDR3nt: TGTGCCAGCAGTGATCGACAGGGGATGACTGAAGCTTTCTTT
v_gene: TRBV6-1
len: 14
abundance: NA
j_gene: TRBJ1-1
d_gene: TRBD1

CDR3aa: CSATNNEQFF
CDR3nt: TGCAGTGCCACAAACAATGAGCAGTTCTTC
v_gene: TRBV20-1
len: 10
abundance: NA
j_gene: TRBJ2-1
d_gene: NA

CDR3aa: CASSPMGAAYGYTF
CDR3nt: TGTGCCAGCAGCCCCATGGGGGCAGCCTATGGCTACACCTTC
v_gene: TRBV7-9
len: 14
abundance: few
j_gene: TRBJ1-2
d_gene: NA

CDR3aa: CASSVLDTQYF
CDR3nt: TGTGCCAGTAGTGTCTTAGATACGCAGTATTTT
v_gene: TRBV19
len: 11
abundance: NA
j_gene: TRBJ2-3
d_gene: NA

CDR3aa: CATSRAKPEQFF
CDR3nt: TGTGCCACCAGCAGAGCCAAGCCTGAGCAGTTCTTC
v_gene: TRBV15
len: 12
abundance: NA
j_gene: TRBJ2-1
d_gene: NA

CDR3aa: CTSSQEQYTDTQYF
CDR3nt: TGCACCAGCAGCCAAGAACAGTACACAGATACGCAGTATTTT
v_gene: TRBV1
len: 14
abundance: few
j_gene: TRBJ2-3
d_gene: NA

CDR3aa: CASSHPDPGRGGTDTQYF
CDR3nt: TGCGCCAGCAGCCATCCTGACCCTGGGCGGGGGGGCACAGATACGCAGTATTTT
v_gene: TRBV4-1
len: 18
abundance: NA
j_gene: TRBJ2-3
d_gene: TRBD2

CDR3aa: CASSSVAGPIGETQYF
CDR3nt: TGTGCCAGCAGCTCCGTAGCGGGGCCGATTGGGGAGACCCAGTACTTC
v_gene: TRBV7-8
len: 16
abundance: NA
j_gene: TRBJ2-5
d_gene: TRBD2

CDR3aa: CASSLADGGPTEAFF
CDR3nt: TGCGCCAGCAGCTTGGCCGATGGAGGACCCACTGAAGCTTTCTTT
v_gene: TRBV5-1
len: 15
abundance: NA
j_gene: TRBJ1-1
d_gene: NA

CDR3aa: CASSPYPVETQYF
CDR3nt: TGTGCCAGCAGCCCCTATCCGGTAGAGACCCAGTACTTC
v_gene: TRBV9
len: 13
abundance: few
j_gene: TRBJ2-5
d_gene: NA

CDR3aa: CASSNLQGVVQETQYF
CDR3nt: TGTGCCAGCAGTAACCTCCAGGGGGTAGTACAAGAGACCCAGTACTTC
v_gene: TRBV5-4
len: 16
abundance: NA
j_gene: TRBJ2-5
d_gene: TRBD1

CDR3aa: CSPLGNQGNQPQHF
CDR3nt: TGCAGCCCCCTTGGGAATCAGGGGAATCAGCCCCAGCATTTT
v_gene: TRBV29-1
len: 14
abundance: few
j_gene: TRBJ1-5
d_gene: NA

CDR3aa: CASRDRGMNTEAFF
CDR3nt: TGTGCCAGCAGAGACAGGGGTATGAACACTGAAGCTTTCTTT
v_gene: TRBV6-5
len: 14
abundance: few
j_gene: TRBJ1-1
d_gene: TRBD1

CDR3aa: CASSSGTGEIGYTF
CDR3nt: TGCGCCAGCAGCTCTGGGACAGGGGAGATTGGCTACACCTTC
v_gene: TRBV5-1
len: 14
abundance: NA
j_gene: TRBJ1-2
d_gene: TRBD1

CDR3aa: CASTSRGGSYNEQFF
CDR3nt: TGTGCCAGCACTAGCAGGGGAGGGTCCTACAATGAGCAGTTCTTC
v_gene: TRBV9
len: 15
abundance: few
j_gene: TRBJ2-1
d_gene: NA

CDR3aa: CASSIGRTVSGANVLTF
CDR3nt: TGTGCCAGTAGTATAGGGCGGACTGTCTCTGGGGCCAACGTCCTGACTTTC
v_gene: TRBV19
len: 17
abundance: few
j_gene: TRBJ2-6
d_gene: NA

CDR3aa: CASSSEVRYNEQFF
CDR3nt: TGCGCCAGCAGCTCAGAGGTCCGCTACAATGAGCAGTTCTTC
v_gene: TRBV5-1
len: 14
abundance: few
j_gene: TRBJ2-1
d_gene: NA

CDR3aa: CASRPTPLGDEKLFF
CDR3nt: TGTGCCAGCAGACCTACCCCGCTAGGGGATGAAAAACTGTTTTTT
v_gene: TRBV5-4
len: 15
abundance: few
j_gene: TRBJ1-4
d_gene: NA

CDR3aa: CASSLGGTLWGNTIYF
CDR3nt: TGTGCCAGCAGCTTAGGCGGCACTCTCTGGGGAAACACCATATATTTT
v_gene: TRBV7-9
len: 16
abundance: NA
j_gene: TRBJ1-3
d_gene: NA

CDR3aa: CASRERQAETQYF
CDR3nt: TGCGCCAGCAGGGAGCGACAGGCCGAGACCCAGTACTTC
v_gene: TRBV10-1
len: 13
abundance: few
j_gene: TRBJ2-5
d_gene: NA

CDR3aa: CASRTSSSSQETQYF
CDR3nt: TGTGCCAGTAGAACCTCGTCCAGTTCCCAAGAGACCCAGTACTTC
v_gene: TRBV19
len: 15
abundance: NA
j_gene: TRBJ2-5
d_gene: NA

CDR3aa: CASSLSDREGYGYTF
CDR3nt: TGTGCCAGCAGCTTATCGGACAGGGAGGGATATGGCTACACCTTC
v_gene: TRBV5-6
len: 15
abundance: NA
j_gene: TRBJ1-2
d_gene: TRBD1

CDR3aa: CASSGAGGAGELFF
CDR3nt: TGTGCCAGCAGCGGTGCTGGGGGGGCCGGGGAGCTGTTTTTT
v_gene: TRBV5-4
len: 14
abundance: few
j_gene: TRBJ2-2
d_gene: TRBD2

CDR3aa: CASSLYSEQYF
CDR3nt: TGTGCCAGCAGCCTTTATTCCGAGCAGTACTTC
v_gene: TRBV6-6
len: 11
abundance: few
j_gene: TRBJ2-7
d_gene: NA

CDR3aa: CAISETSGGRDTQYF
CDR3nt: TGTGCCATCAGTGAGACAAGCGGGGGGCGGGATACGCAGTATTTT
v_gene: TRBV10-3
len: 15
abundance: few
j_gene: TRBJ2-3
d_gene: TRBD2

CDR3aa: CASSLALRGNQPQHF
CDR3nt: TGTGCCAGCAGCTTAGCGCTGAGGGGCAATCAGCCCCAGCATTTT
v_gene: TRBV7-2
len: 15
abundance: NA
j_gene: TRBJ1-5
d_gene: NA

CDR3aa: CASSQRSTGNEQYF
CDR3nt: TGTGCCAGCAGCCAGAGAAGTACAGGGAACGAGCAGTACTTC
v_gene: TRBV9
len: 14
abundance: NA
j_gene: TRBJ2-7
d_gene: NA

CDR3aa: CASSLSGTGGRNQPQHF
CDR3nt: TGTGCCAGCAGTTTATCGGGAACAGGGGGCAGGAATCAGCCCCAGCATTTT
v_gene: TRBV28
len: 17
abundance: few
j_gene: TRBJ1-5
d_gene: TRBD1

CDR3aa: CAWSEGQAKQFF
CDR3nt: TGTGCCTGGAGTGAGGGACAGGCCAAGCAGTTCTTC
v_gene: TRBV30
len: 12
abundance: NA
j_gene: TRBJ2-1
d_gene: TRBD1

CDR3aa: CASSDDRGGQPQHF
CDR3nt: TGTGCCAGCAGCGATGACAGGGGAGGTCAGCCCCAGCATTTT
v_gene: TRBV7-9
len: 14
abundance: few
j_gene: TRBJ1-5
d_gene: TRBD1

CDR3aa: CASSWTSGVTDTQYF
CDR3nt: TGTGCCAGCAGCTGGACTAGCGGGGTTACAGATACGCAGTATTTT
v_gene: TRBV7-2
len: 15
abundance: few
j_gene: TRBJ2-3
d_gene: TRBD2

CDR3aa: CASSLIGQVGTEAFF
CDR3nt: TGTGCCAGCAGCCTAATCGGACAGGTCGGCACTGAAGCTTTCTTT
v_gene: TRBV28
len: 15
abundance: NA
j_gene: TRBJ1-1
d_gene: TRBD1

CDR3aa: CAWTQGHYGYTF
CDR3nt: TGTGCCTGGACTCAGGGTCATTATGGCTACACCTTC
v_gene: TRBV30
len: 12
abundance: few
j_gene: TRBJ1-2
d_gene: NA

CDR3aa: CASSPGRGDYNEQFF
CDR3nt: TGTGCCAGCAGCCCGGGTCGGGGGGACTACAATGAGCAGTTCTTC
v_gene: TRBV5-4
len: 15
abundance: once
j_gene: TRBJ2-1
d_gene: TRBD2

CDR3aa: CASSQREGGVGEKLFF
CDR3nt: TGTGCCAGCTCCCAAAGAGAGGGAGGGGTAGGTGAAAAACTGTTTTTT
v_gene: TRBV9
len: 16
abundance: NA
j_gene: TRBJ1-4
d_gene: NA

CDR3aa: CASSEALQVSGGYTF
CDR3nt: TGTGCCAGCAGTGAAGCGCTTCAAGTGAGCGGTGGCTACACCTTC
v_gene: TRBV2
len: 15
abundance: NA
j_gene: TRBJ1-2
d_gene: NA

CDR3aa: CASSYRGIADTGELFF
CDR3nt: TGTGCCAGCAGTTACCGGGGAATAGCAGACACCGGGGAGCTGTTTTTT
v_gene: TRBV6-5
len: 16
abundance: few
j_gene: TRBJ2-2
d_gene: NA

CDR3aa: CSAMGLAGGTDTQYF
CDR3nt: TGCAGCGCCATGGGACTAGCGGGGGGCACAGATACGCAGTATTTT
v_gene: TRBV29-1
len: 15
abundance: few
j_gene: TRBJ2-3
d_gene: TRBD2

CDR3aa: CASSDHIVPDSPLHF
CDR3nt: TGCGCCAGCAGTGACCACATTGTCCCCGATTCACCCCTCCACTTT
v_gene: TRBV10-1
len: 15
abundance: few
j_gene: TRBJ1-6
d_gene: NA

CDR3aa: CASSVAASGDYFADTQYF
CDR3nt: TGTGCCAGCAGCGTAGCGGCTAGCGGGGATTATTTTGCAGATACGCAGTATTTT
v_gene: TRBV9
len: 18
abundance: few
j_gene: TRBJ2-3
d_gene: TRBD2

CDR3aa: CASSLVGAGAFF
CDR3nt: TGTGCCAGCAGCTTAGTTGGGGCGGGGGCTTTCTTT
v_gene: TRBV7-2
len: 12
abundance: NA
j_gene: TRBJ1-1
d_gene: NA

CDR3aa: CASSPGDRPYTEAFF
CDR3nt: TGTGCCAGCTCCCCTGGAGACAGGCCGTACACTGAAGCTTTCTTT
v_gene: TRBV18
len: 15
abundance: few
j_gene: TRBJ1-1
d_gene: NA

CDR3aa: CASSSVGADTQYF
CDR3nt: TGTGCCAGCAGCTCGGTTGGAGCAGATACGCAGTATTTT
v_gene: TRBV11-3
len: 13
abundance: NA
j_gene: TRBJ2-3
d_gene: NA

CDR3aa: CASSPDRAIVWGQPQHF
CDR3nt: TGTGCCAGCAGCCCGGACAGGGCCATAGTTTGGGGGCAGCCCCAGCATTTT
v_gene: TRBV5-6
len: 17
abundance: few
j_gene: TRBJ1-5
d_gene: TRBD1

CDR3aa: CASSQDLPSGGEADTQYF
CDR3nt: TGCGCCAGCAGCCAAGATCTCCCTAGCGGGGGCGAGGCAGATACGCAGTATTTT
v_gene: TRBV4-3
len: 18
abundance: few
j_gene: TRBJ2-3
d_gene: TRBD2

CDR3aa: CASSHDRADEQFF
CDR3nt: TGTGCCAGCAGCCATGACAGGGCCGATGAGCAGTTCTTC
v_gene: TRBV9
len: 13
abundance: NA
j_gene: TRBJ2-1
d_gene: TRBD1

CDR3aa: CAWSVGQNYGYTF
CDR3nt: TGTGCCTGGAGTGTGGGGCAGAACTATGGCTACACCTTC
v_gene: TRBV30
len: 13
abundance: NA
j_gene: TRBJ1-2
d_gene: NA

CDR3aa: CASKKPGGYGYTF
CDR3nt: TGTGCCAGCAAAAAACCGGGGGGCTATGGCTACACCTTC
v_gene: TRBV9
len: 13
abundance: few
j_gene: TRBJ1-2
d_gene: NA

CDR3aa: CAWSHPGQGRNEQFF
CDR3nt: TGTGCCTGGAGTCATCCGGGACAGGGTAGGAATGAGCAGTTCTTC
v_gene: TRBV30
len: 15
abundance: few
j_gene: TRBJ2-1
d_gene: TRBD1

CDR3aa: CASTRQVKMEETQYF
CDR3nt: TGTGCCAGCACCCGCCAGGTGAAGATGGAAGAGACCCAGTACTTC
v_gene: TRBV5-6
len: 15
abundance: NA
j_gene: TRBJ2-5
d_gene: NA

CDR3aa: CAWSAGYVQETQYF
CDR3nt: TGTGCCTGGAGTGCCGGGTATGTTCAAGAGACCCAGTACTTC
v_gene: TRBV30
len: 14
abundance: NA
j_gene: TRBJ2-5
d_gene: NA